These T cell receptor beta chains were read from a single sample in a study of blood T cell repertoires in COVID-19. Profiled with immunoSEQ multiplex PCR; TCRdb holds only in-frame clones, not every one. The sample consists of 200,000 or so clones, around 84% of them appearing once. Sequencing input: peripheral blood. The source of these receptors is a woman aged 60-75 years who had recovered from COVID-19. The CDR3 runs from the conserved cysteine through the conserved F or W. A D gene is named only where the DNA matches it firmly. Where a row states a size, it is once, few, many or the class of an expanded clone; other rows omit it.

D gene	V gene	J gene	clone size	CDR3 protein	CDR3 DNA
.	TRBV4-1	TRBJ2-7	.	CASSQDRDRYYEQYF	TGCGCCAGCAGCCAAGATCGCGACAGGTACTACGAGCAGTACTTC
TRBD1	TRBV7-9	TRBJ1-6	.	CASSSQGQGTPLHF	TGTGCCAGCAGCTCACAGGGACAGGGAACACCCCTCCACTTT
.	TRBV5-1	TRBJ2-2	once	CASSLMEQGGIGELFF	TGCGCCAGCAGCTTGATGGAACAGGGAGGGATCGGGGAGCTGTTTTTT
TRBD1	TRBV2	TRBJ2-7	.	CASSVPADGQGAYEQYF	TGTGCCAGCAGTGTACCGGCGGACGGACAGGGGGCCTACGAGCAGTACTTC
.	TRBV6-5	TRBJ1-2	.	CASSYSGPRDYGYTF	TGTGCCAGCAGTTACTCTGGGCCGAGGGACTATGGCTACACCTTC
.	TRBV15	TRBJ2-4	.	CATSREAGGRRNIQYF	TGTGCCACCAGCAGAGAGGCAGGGGGGCGGCGAAACATTCAGTACTTC
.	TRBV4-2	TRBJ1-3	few	CASSQESGNTIYF	TGTGCCAGCAGCCAAGAATCGGGAAACACCATATATTTT
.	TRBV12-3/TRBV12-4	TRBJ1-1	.	CASSPHPPTEAFF	TGTGCCAGCAGTCCCCATCCCCCCACTGAAGCTTTCTTT
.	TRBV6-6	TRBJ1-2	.	CASVGHIQGSGYTF	TGTGCCAGCGTGGGACACATCCAGGGCAGCGGCTACACCTTC
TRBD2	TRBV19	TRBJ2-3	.	CASTSGGTSTDTQYF	TGTGCCAGCACCTCCGGGGGGACTAGCACAGATACGCAGTATTTT
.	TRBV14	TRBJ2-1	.	CASSQVVRGRVHNEQFF	TGTGCCAGCAGCCAAGTGGTCCGGGGTAGAGTCCACAATGAGCAGTTCTTC
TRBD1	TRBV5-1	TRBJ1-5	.	CASSPGQGDQPQHF	TGCGCCAGCAGCCCGGGACAGGGGGATCAGCCCCAGCATTTT
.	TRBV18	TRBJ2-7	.	CASSVLAEQYF	TGTGCCAGCTCGGTACTAGCCGAGCAGTACTTC
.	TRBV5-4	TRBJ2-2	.	CASSLGGDTGELFF	TGTGCCAGCAGCTTGGGCGGGGACACCGGGGAGCTGTTTTTT